Each of the 9 T cell receptor beta chains below was sequenced from the same sample in a study of control samples from healthy donors and cancer patients. Measured with immunoSEQ multiplex PCR; TCRdb has only the in-frame clones, and not every one. The table includes roughly 100,000 clones, approximately 90% detected once. The sequenced material came from PBMCs. The receptors shown here come from a man in his 60s with lung cancer.

The rearrangement joins TRBV5-1 to TRBJ1-1, with D possibly being TRBD1 (5 bases). V gave up 4 bases and J gave up 0 bases, with 10 bases separating them. The CDR3 length is 14 residues. Germline loops: CDR1 SGHRS, CDR2 YFSETQ. Written as DNA, the CDR3 is TGCGCCAGCAGCCCCCTGGACATGAACACTGAAGCTTTCTTT. This encodes CASSPLDMNTEAFF.

This clone was seen just once. The chain couples TRBV5-5 to TRBJ1-1; D call uncertain. CDR1 and CDR2 from the germline V gene are SGHKS and YYEKEE (reference sequence). V was clipped by 0 bases and J by 4 bases, with 7 bases between them. The CDR3 has 13 residues. CDR3 sequence (DNA): TGTGCCAGCAGCTTGGGTGCAAGCACTGAAGCTTTCTTT. This sequence encodes CASSLGASTEAFF.

The V and J genes are TRBV9 and TRBJ1-1, with D perhaps TRBD1 (5 bases). The germline V and J ends were trimmed by 4 bases and 1 base, with 11 bases remaining between them. Looked up from germline, CDR1 is SGDLS and CDR2 is YYNGEE. The CDR3 has 14 residues. CDR3 residues: CASSTRDRNTEAFF. The DNA for the CDR3 is TGTGCCAGCAGCACCCGAGACAGGAACACTGAAGCTTTCTTT.

V usage is TRBV23-1 and J usage is TRBJ1-1, with D hard to call. TRBV23-1 is an open reading frame whose function is uncertain. Trimming took off 4 bases at V and 0 bases at J, with 18 bases between the two ends. The CDR3 is 17 residues long. The CDR3 nucleotides read TGCGCCAGCAGTCCCGATTCCGAGGGTATCATGAACACTGAAGCTTTCTTT. This translates into CASSPDSEGIMNTEAFF.

Comment on this clone: The same CDR3 also results from other DNA sequences found in this sample. The V and J genes are TRBV2 and TRBJ2-5, with D unresolved. The CDR3 totals 12 residues. CDR1 is SNHLY and CDR2 is FYNNEI in the germline V gene. Trimming pared 2 bases from V and 5 bases from J, leaving 6 bases between. CDR3 protein: CASSELVETQYF. CDR3 coding DNA: TGTGCCAGCAGTGAACTTGTCGAGACCCAGTACTTC.

The V gene is TRBV5-1, the J gene TRBJ2-7; D gene ambiguous. Looked up from germline, CDR1 is SGHRS and CDR2 is YFSETQ. The CDR3 is 15 residues long. V lost 0 bases, J lost 3 bases, and 13 bases lay in between. The CDR3 DNA sequence: TGCGCCAGCAGCTTGGCCAGTGGCAGCTTCTACGAGCAGTACTTC. It encodes CASSLASGSFYEQYF. The complete variable domain, with remaining parts taken from reference TRBV5-1 and TRBJ2-7, reads KAGVTQTPRYLIKTRGQQVTLSCSPISGHRSVSWYQQTPGQGLQFLFEYFSETQRNKGNFPGRFSGRQFSNSRSEMNVSTLELGDSALYLCASSLASGSFYEQYFGPGTRLTVT.

The rearrangement joins TRBV12-5 to TRBJ1-5; D gene ambiguous. The CDR3 totals 13 residues. Germline V gives CDR1 LGHNT, CDR2 FRNRAP. The V gene lost 8 bases and the J gene lost 3 bases, with 11 bases spanning the gap. The CDR3 nucleotides read TGTGCTAGTAAACGGGAAGCCAATCAGCCCCAGCATTTT. As protein: CASKREANQPQHF. Full variable domain (remainder filled in from reference TRBV12-5 and TRBJ1-5): DARVTQTPRHKVTEMGQEVTMRCQPILGHNTVFWYRQTMMQGLELLAYFRNRAPLDDSGMPKDRFSAEMPDATLATLKIQPSEPRDSAVYFCASKREANQPQHFGDGTRLSIL.

The gene calls are TRBV6-5 and TRBJ2-7, with D possibly being TRBD1 (7 bases). V was clipped by 6 bases and J by 2 bases, with 11 bases between them. The CDR3 is 13 amino acids. Germline V lookup: CDR1 MNHEY, CDR2 SVGAGI. The CDR3 loop reads CASRRDSTYEQYV. CDR3 bases: TGTGCCAGCAGGCGGGACAGCACCTACGAGCAGTACGTC.

The chain has TRBV27 and TRBJ2-5, with 8 bases identical to TRBD1. Germline CDR1 is MNHEY and CDR2 is SMNVEV (reference sequence). V gave up 5 bases and J gave up 10 bases; unmatched junction bases: 12. The CDR3 length is 14 residues. CDR3 sequence reads: CASSTGQGGLVQYF. In nucleotides, the CDR3 is TGTGCCAGCAGTACAGGACAGGGCGGTTTAGTCCAGTACTTC.